This TCR beta chain stems from a study of blood T cell repertoires in COVID-19. Study overall: Samples taken during acute and convalescent COVID-19 were collected in the United States, Italy and Spain. Sample material is recorded as cDNA or gDNA derived from T cells, B-cell-depleted T cells, or PBMCs.

Per the authors' pipeline: Counts of nucleated cells, estimated from reference gene primer amplification, were obtained. Here immunoSEQ multiplex PCR was the method, and the copy in TCRdb shows in-frame clones only, minus some. The DNA gave D and trimming, while V, J and clone size come from that table. The sample has roughly 100,000 clones; under 90% are singletons. This clone was counted once. Losses at the gene ends were 8 bases for V and 7 bases for J; bases not matched to a gene: 3. The CDR3 has 10 residues. The material sequenced was peripheral blood. The chain carries TRBV5-3 and TRBJ2-7; 7 bases map to TRBD1. TRBV5-3 is marked as an open reading frame, function uncertain. The TCR sequence derives from a man aged 80 or over with acute or convalescent COVID-19. CDR3 sequence: CASPDREQYF. The CDR3 bases are TGTGCCAGCCCGGACAGGGAGCAGTACTTC.